The 3 T cell receptor beta chains below all came from one sample that was sequenced in a study of shared clonotypes between healthy human individuals (TCRdb year 2020). Library creation used the immunoSEQ multiplex PCR assay. Held by TCRdb, this immuneACCESS table contains in-frame sequences only and omits some clones. Under half of the omission traces to an unresolved V gene where checked; the cause of the rest is unknown. Counted in this sample were approximately 720,000 clones; around 72% of them appeared once. The ten biggest clones cover under 2% of the sample. Input material: memory CD4+ T cells sorted from blood. The cell subset or site label corresponds to: CD45RA-negative fraction. Receptors originate from a woman in her twenties or thirties in good health.

CDR3 nucleotide sequence: TGCGCCAGCAGCCGGGAGGGGTGGGGTCAGCCCCAGCATTTT. Translation gives CASSREGWGQPQHF. The chain uses TRBV4-1 and TRBJ1-5; TRBD1 might be the D (5 bases). From germline, CDR1 is MGHRA and CDR2 YSYEKL. V gave up 4 bases and J gave up 6 bases, with 13 bases separating them. This CDR3 region has 14 residues.

This chain uses TRBV28 with TRBJ2-1; 7 nucleotides agree with TRBD2. Germline loops: CDR1 MDHEN, CDR2 SYDVKM. The CDR3 is 13 residues long. V gave up 6 bases and J gave up 6 bases; unmatched junction bases: 5. CDR3 in DNA: TGTGCCAGCAGGGGGGACTACGTCAATGAGCAGTTCTTC. Its translation: CASRGDYVNEQFF.

The chain recombines TRBV5-6 with TRBJ2-7, with 7 bases lining up with TRBD1. CDR1 and CDR2 (germline): SGHDT, YYEEEE. The CDR3 consists of 14 residues. The V segment lost 0 bases and the J segment 3 bases; nucleotides outside the gene matches: 3. DNA for the CDR3: TGTGCCAGCAGCTTGGTAGGGGGCGACTACGAGCAGTACTTC. Encoded protein: CASSLVGGDYEQYF.